Following are 10 T cell receptor beta chains from one sample sequenced in a study of molecular identifiers for immune sequencing clone quantification. In TCRdb, the PCR reads were re-called with MiXCR into one record per CDR3 protein. The table lists about 640,000 distinct CDR3 sequences, around 20% of them singletons. Specimen: naive CD8+ T cells from blood, with Jurkat cell RNA spiked in. As for subset: FACS-sorted CD8+CD4-CCR7+CD45RA+ naive T cells. These receptors came from a human donor in good health. Some libraries in this study had Jurkat cell RNA spiked in.

This clonotype was detected ten times or more. This chain links TRBV7-9 with TRBJ2-2, with D perhaps TRBD2 (5 bases). The CDR3 totals 15 residues. V dropped 5 bases and J dropped 1 base, with 11 bases sitting between them. Germline CDR1 SEHNR, CDR2 FQNEAQ (reference sequence). CDR3 amino acids: CASSHIAWNTGELFF. For the CDR3, the DNA is TGTGCCAGCAGCCACATAGCGTGGAACACCGGGGAGCTGTTTTTT.

On this clonotype itself: A much larger clonotype is one base distant, so this may be a read error. The conserved closing phenylalanine or tryptophan is absent in this CDR3, likely reflecting a read error. V gene TRBV20-1 combines with J gene TRBJ1-1; 7 nucleotides match TRBD1. This CDR3 is 14 amino acids long. Trimming removed 5 bases from V and 0 bases from J; junction bases left unmatched: 6. Germline V gene lookup returns CDR1 DFQATT and CDR2 SNEGSKA (reference sequence). CDR3 protein: CSARDSYMNTEAFL. CDR3 nucleotides: TGCAGTGCTCGGGACAGTTACATGAACACTGAAGCTTTCCTT.

This clonotype was seen once. One end of the junction is discordant with germline, which a read error may explain. The chain links TRBV19 to TRBJ2-7; 10 bases match TRBD1. Germline-derived CDR1 and CDR2 are LNHDA and SQIVND (reference sequence). This CDR3 is built from 15 residues. CDR3 nucleotides: TGTGCCAGTTGCTTCAGGACAGGGGGTACCTACGGGCAGTACTTC. Amino acid sequence: CASCFRTGGTYGQYF.

At least ten counts were recorded for this clonotype. The genes are TRBV19 and TRBJ2-7; D remains unclear. Trimming took off 6 bases at V and 0 bases at J, with 9 bases between the two ends. CDR3 length: 13 amino acids. Germline CDR1 is LNHDA and CDR2 is SQIVND (reference sequence). This chain's CDR3 is CASSEENSYEQYF. DNA of the CDR3: TGTGCCAGTAGCGAAGAGAACTCCTACGAGCAGTACTTC. The variable domain in full, with the rest retrieved from reference TRBV19 and TRBJ2-7, is DGGITQSPKYLFRKEGQNVTLSCEQNLNHDAMYWYRQDPGQGLRLIYYSQIVNDFQKGDIAEGYSVSREKKESFPLTVTSAQKNPTAFYLCASSEENSYEQYFGPGTRLTVT.

This clonotype was counted many times. This chain connects TRBV2 to TRBJ2-3, with 12 bases aligning to TRBD2. CDR1 is SNHLY, CDR2 FYNNEI, per germline. V shed 7 bases and J 3 bases; nucleotides not matched to a gene: 5. The CDR3 covers 15 residues. The CDR3 region has the DNA TGTGCCAGCACGTTAGGACTAGCGGGGACAGATACGCAGTATTTT. Its translation: CASTLGLAGTDTQYF. Together with reference TRBV2 and TRBJ2-3, the CDR3 gives the full variable domain: EPEVTQTPSHQVTQMGQEVILRCVPISNHLYFYWYRQILGQKVEFLVSFYNNEISEKSEIFDDQFSVERPDGSNFTLKIRSTKLEDSAMYFCASTLGLAGTDTQYFGPGTRLTVL.

J is TRBJ2-7 and V is TRBV13, with 11 bases identical to TRBD1. The CDR3 runs to 15 residues. Germline CDR1 PRHDT, CDR2 FYEKMQ (reference sequence). With 5 bases clipped from V and 4 bases from J, the junction kept 7 bases outside the gene matches. The CDR3 here is CASSNGQGALYEQYF. CDR3 nucleotides: TGTGCCAGCAGCAATGGACAGGGGGCCCTTTACGAGCAGTACTTC.

The chain carries TRBV3-1 and TRBJ1-1; D might be TRBD1 (5 bases). V was shortened by 0 bases and J by 0 bases, with 14 bases between the two germline ends. Germline lookup yields CDR1 LGHDT and CDR2 YNNKEL (reference sequence). The CDR3 spans 17 residues. This chain's CDR3 is CASSQDRGLKMNTEAFF. The CDR3 coding sequence is TGTGCCAGCAGCCAAGATCGGGGCCTTAAAATGAACACTGAAGCTTTCTTT.

The chain recombines TRBV7-6 with TRBJ2-7; the D is unclear. In germline, CDR1 is SGHVS, CDR2 FNYEAQ. Trimming took off 2 bases at V and 2 bases at J, with 7 bases between the two ends. CDR3 length: 13 residues. This chain's CDR3 is CASSLHGTYEQYF. The CDR3 nucleotides read TGTGCCAGCAGCTTACACGGAACCTACGAGCAGTACTTC.

This clonotype was counted at least ten times. The chain has TRBV6-5 and TRBJ2-2, with D uncertain. In germline, CDR1 is MNHEY, CDR2 SVGAGI. V shed 3 bases and J shed 2 bases, with 1 base lying between them. The CDR3 runs 12 residues. DNA for the CDR3: TGTGCCAGCAGTTATAACACCGGGGAGCTGTTTTTT. Its translation: CASSYNTGELFF.

This clonotype occurred many times. The chain joins TRBV14 to TRBJ2-3; 7 bases match TRBD2. The CDR3 is 15 residues long. Germline trimming cut 4 bases from V and 4 bases from J; bases unmatched to any gene: 8. CDR1 and CDR2 (germline): SGHDN, FVKESK. CDR3 nucleotides: TGTGCCAGCAGCCGCCTTAGCGGGCGATCAGATACGCAGTATTTT. This codes for CASSRLSGRSDTQYF.